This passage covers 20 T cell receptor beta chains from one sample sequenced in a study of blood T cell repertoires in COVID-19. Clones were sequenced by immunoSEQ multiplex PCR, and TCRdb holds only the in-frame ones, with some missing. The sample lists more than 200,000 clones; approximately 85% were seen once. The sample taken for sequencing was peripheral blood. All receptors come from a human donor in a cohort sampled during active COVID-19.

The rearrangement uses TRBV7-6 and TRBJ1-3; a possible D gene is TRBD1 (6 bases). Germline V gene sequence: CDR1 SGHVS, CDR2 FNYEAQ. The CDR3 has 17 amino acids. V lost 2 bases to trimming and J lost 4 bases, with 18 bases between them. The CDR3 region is CASSLQSLRGSGNTIYF. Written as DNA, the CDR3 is TGTGCCAGCAGCTTACAGTCTTTAAGGGGGTCCGGAAACACCATATATTTT.

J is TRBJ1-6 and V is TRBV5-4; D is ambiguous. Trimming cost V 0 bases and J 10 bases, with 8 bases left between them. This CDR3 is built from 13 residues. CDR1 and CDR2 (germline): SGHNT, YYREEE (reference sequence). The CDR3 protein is CASSLGSTSPLHF. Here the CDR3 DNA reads TGTGCCAGCAGCTTGGGAAGCACCTCACCCCTCCACTTT.

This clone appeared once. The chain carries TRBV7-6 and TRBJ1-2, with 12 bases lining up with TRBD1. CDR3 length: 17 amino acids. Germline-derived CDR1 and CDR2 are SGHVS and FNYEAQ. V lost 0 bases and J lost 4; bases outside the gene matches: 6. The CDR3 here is CASSLAGTGGLRYGYTF. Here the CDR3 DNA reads TGTGCCAGCAGCTTAGCGGGGACAGGGGGCTTACGCTATGGCTACACCTTC.

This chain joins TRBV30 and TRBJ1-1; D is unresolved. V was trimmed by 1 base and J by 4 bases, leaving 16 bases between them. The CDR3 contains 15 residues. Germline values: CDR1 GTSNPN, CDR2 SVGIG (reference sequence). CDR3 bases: TGTGCCTGGAGTGACCCTAGCCCCTGGGTCACTGAAGCTTTCTTT. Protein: CAWSDPSPWVTEAFF.

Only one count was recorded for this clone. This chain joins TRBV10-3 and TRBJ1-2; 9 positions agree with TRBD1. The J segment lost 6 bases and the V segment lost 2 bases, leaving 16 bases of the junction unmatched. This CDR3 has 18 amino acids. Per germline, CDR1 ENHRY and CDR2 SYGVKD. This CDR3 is CAISEMAPTGGGLNGYTF. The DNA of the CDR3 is TGTGCCATCAGTGAGATGGCCCCCACAGGGGGCGGATTAAATGGCTACACCTTC.

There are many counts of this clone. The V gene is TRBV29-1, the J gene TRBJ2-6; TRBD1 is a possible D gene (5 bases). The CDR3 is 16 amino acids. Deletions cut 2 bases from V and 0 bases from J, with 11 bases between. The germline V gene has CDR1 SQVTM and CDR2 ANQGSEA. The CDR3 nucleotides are TGCAGCGTTGAATGGGGCGGTCCCTCTGGGGCCAACGTCCTGACTTTC. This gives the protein CSVEWGGPSGANVLTF.

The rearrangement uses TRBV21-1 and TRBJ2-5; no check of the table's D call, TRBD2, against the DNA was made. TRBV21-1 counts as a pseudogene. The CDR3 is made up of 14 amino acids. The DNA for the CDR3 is TGTGCCAGCAGCAAATACCCAGCGGAAGAGACCCAGTACTTC. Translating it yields CASSKYPAEETQYF.

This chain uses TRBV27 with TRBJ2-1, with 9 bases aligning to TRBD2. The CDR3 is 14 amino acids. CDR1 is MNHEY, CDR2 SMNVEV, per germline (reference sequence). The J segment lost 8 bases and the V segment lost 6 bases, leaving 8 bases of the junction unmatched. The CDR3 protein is CASRPGLAIDEQFF. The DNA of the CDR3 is TGTGCCAGCAGGCCGGGACTAGCAATCGATGAGCAGTTCTTC.

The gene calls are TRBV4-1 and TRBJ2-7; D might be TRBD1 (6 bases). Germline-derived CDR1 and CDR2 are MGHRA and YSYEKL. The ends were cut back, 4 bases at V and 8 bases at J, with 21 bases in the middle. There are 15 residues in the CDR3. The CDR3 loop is CASSPLKGEGYKQYF. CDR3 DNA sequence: TGCGCCAGCAGCCCTCTCAAGGGGGAAGGGTATAAGCAGTACTTC.

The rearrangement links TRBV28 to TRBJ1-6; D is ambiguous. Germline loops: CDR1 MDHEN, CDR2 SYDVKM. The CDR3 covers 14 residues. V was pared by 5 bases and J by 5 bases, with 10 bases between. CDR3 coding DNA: TGTGCCAGCAGTCCTTGGCAGAATAATTCACCCCTCCACTTT. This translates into CASSPWQNNSPLHF.

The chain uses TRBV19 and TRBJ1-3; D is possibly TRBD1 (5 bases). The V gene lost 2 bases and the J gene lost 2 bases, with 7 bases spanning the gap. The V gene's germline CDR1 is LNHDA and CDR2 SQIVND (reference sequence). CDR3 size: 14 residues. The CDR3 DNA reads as TGTGCCAGTAGTATATTAGGGGCTGGAAACACCATATATTTT. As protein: CASSILGAGNTIYF.

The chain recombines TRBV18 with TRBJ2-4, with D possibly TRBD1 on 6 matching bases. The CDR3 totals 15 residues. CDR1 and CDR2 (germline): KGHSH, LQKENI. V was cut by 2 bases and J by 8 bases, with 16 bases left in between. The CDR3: CASSPAQGAGDIQYF. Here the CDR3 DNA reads TGTGCCAGCTCACCAGCACAGGGCGCAGGCGACATTCAGTACTTC.

The CDR3 here is CASSPSATGDTYEQYF. In DNA, the CDR3 is TGCGCCAGCAGCCCCAGCGCGACGGGGGATACCTACGAGCAGTACTTC. The chain links TRBV5-1 to TRBJ2-7; TRBD2 is a possible D gene (6 bases). CDR3 length: 16 amino acids. Trimming pared 4 bases from V and 2 bases from J, leaving 19 bases between. The germline V gene encodes CDR1 SGHRS and CDR2 YFSETQ.

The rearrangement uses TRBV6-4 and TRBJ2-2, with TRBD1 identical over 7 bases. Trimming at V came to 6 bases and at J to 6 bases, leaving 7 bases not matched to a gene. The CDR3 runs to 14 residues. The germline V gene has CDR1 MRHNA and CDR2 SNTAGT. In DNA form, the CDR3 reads TGTGCCAGCAGACAAGACAGGGATGCCGGGGAGCTGTTTTTT. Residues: CASRQDRDAGELFF.

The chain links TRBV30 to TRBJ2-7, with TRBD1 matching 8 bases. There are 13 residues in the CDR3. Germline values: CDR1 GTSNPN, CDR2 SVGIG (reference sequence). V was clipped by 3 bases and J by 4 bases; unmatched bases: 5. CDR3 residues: CAWSPDRGYEQYF. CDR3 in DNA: TGTGCCTGGAGCCCCGACAGGGGTTACGAGCAGTACTTC.

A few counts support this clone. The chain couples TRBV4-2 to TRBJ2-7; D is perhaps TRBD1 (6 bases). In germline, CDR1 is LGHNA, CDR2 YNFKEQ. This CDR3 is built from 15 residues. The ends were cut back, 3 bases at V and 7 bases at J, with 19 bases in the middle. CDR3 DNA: TGTGCCAGCAGCCAGTCCGGACAGTCATTCACAGAGCAGTACTTC. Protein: CASSQSGQSFTEQYF.

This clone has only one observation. The CDR3 sequence: CASSSDAGQGAVYEQYF. DNA for the CDR3: TGTGCCAGCAGCTCGGACGCGGGACAGGGGGCAGTTTACGAGCAGTACTTC. The rearrangement uses TRBV7-8 and TRBJ2-7, with TRBD1 matching 12 bases. Germline lookup yields CDR1 SGHVS and CDR2 FQNEAQ. The CDR3 extends over 17 amino acids. Losses at the gene ends were 4 bases for V and 4 bases for J; bases not matched to a gene: 11.

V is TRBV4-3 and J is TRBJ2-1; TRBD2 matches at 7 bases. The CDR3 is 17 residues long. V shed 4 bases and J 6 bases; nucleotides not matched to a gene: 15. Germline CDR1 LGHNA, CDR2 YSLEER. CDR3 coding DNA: TGCGCCAGCAGCCCAGAGAGCCCTACTAGCGCACTCAATGAGCAGTTCTTC. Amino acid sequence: CASSPESPTSALNEQFF.

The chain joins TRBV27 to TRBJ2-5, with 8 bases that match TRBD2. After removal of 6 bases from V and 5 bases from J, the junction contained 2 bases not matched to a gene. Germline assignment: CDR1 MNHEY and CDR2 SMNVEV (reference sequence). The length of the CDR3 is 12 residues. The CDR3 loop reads CASSLAGETQYF. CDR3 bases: TGTGCCAGCAGCCTAGCGGGCGAGACCCAGTACTTC.

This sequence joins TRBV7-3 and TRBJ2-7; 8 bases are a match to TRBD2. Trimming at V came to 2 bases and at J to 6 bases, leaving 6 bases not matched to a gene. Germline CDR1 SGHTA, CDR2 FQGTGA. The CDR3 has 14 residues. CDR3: CASSLSGRAREQYF. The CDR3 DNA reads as TGTGCCAGCAGCTTATCCGGGAGGGCCCGCGAGCAGTACTTC.